Listed below are T cell receptor beta chains from one sample, sequenced in a study of T-cell reconstitution after alpha-beta-depleted transplantation in children. A single record per CDR3 protein comes from TCRdb applying MiXCR to the PCR reads. The sample lists around 110,000 distinct CDR3 sequences; 9% to 12% were seen once. The starting material was PBMCs, obtained before TCRalphabeta/CD19-depleted stem cell transplant. The receptors originated from a boy aged 2 to 10 with acute lymphoblastic leukemia, due to receive a stem cell transplant. Both conserved end residues are part of each CDR3. D genes are given only for firm matches. A row's size may be missing; if present it is once, few, many or a size class.

J gene	clone size	D gene	V gene	CDR3 DNA	CDR3 protein
TRBJ2-5	few	TRBD1	TRBV4-2	TGTGCCAGCAGCCAAGACAGGGGGCCAGTCGAGACCCAGTACTTC	CASSQDRGPVETQYF
TRBJ2-7	NA	NA	TRBV21-1	TGTGCCAGCAGCAAAGAAGGGGACTCAGGATCATGGACCTACGAGCAGTACTTC	CASSKEGDSGSWTYEQYF
TRBJ2-7	large	TRBD2	TRBV7-9	TGTGCCAGCAGCAGCCACAGGACTAGCGGGAGGTCCCCCGCGTCATACGAGCAGTACTTC	CASSSHRTSGRSPASYEQYF
TRBJ2-7	few	TRBD2	TRBV25-1	TGTGCCGTAGGGGAGGGCCAGGGAAGCTACGAGCAGTACTTC	CAVGEGQGSYEQYF
TRBJ2-3	many	TRBD1	TRBV5-5	TGTGCCAGCAGCTTGGGACAGGGAACAACAGATACGCAGTATTTT	CASSLGQGTTDTQYF
TRBJ2-1	many	TRBD2	TRBV5-1	TGCGCCAGCAGCTTGACGGGACTAGCGGGGGGAAACAATGAGCAGTTCTTC	CASSLTGLAGGNNEQFF
TRBJ2-5	NA	NA	TRBV5-6	TGTGCCAGCAGCTTGTATGAACAAGAGACCCAGTACTTC	CASSLYEQETQYF
TRBJ1-2	NA	NA	TRBV29-1	TGCAGCGTTGAAGATCGGGGGAAAGAGGGGGCTAACTATGGCTACACCTTC	CSVEDRGKEGANYGYTF
TRBJ1-2	few	TRBD1	TRBV5-1	TGCGCCAGCAGCTACGACAGGGAAAGGAGTGGCTACACCTTC	CASSYDRERSGYTF
TRBJ1-2	NA	TRBD1	TRBV28	TGTGCCAGCAGTTCAATCCCGGGACAGGGAGGATATGGCTACACCTTC	CASSSIPGQGGYGYTF
TRBJ2-4	NA	NA	TRBV20-1	TGCAGTGCCAGCCCCCGGGAAGGAGCCAAAAACATTCAGTACTTC	CSASPREGAKNIQYF
TRBJ2-1	many	TRBD2	TRBV7-3	TGTGCCAGCAGCTTAAGACTAGCGCTAGACAATGAGCAGTTCTTC	CASSLRLALDNEQFF
TRBJ2-3	NA	TRBD2	TRBV4-2	TGTGCCAGCAGCCAAGAGGCGGGGGACACAGATACGCAGTATTTT	CASSQEAGDTDTQYF
TRBJ2-3	many	NA	TRBV6-1	TGTGCCAGCAGCCCTCGACTCGAGTCGGATACGCAGTATTTT	CASSPRLESDTQYF
TRBJ1-5	few	TRBD1	TRBV20-1	TGCAGTGCCAGATCAGGACAGGGTATCTTTAGCAATCAGCCCCAGCATTTT	CSARSGQGIFSNQPQHF
TRBJ1-3	many	NA	TRBV20-1	TGCAGTGCTAGTGCCGGATTTGGAAACACCATATATTTT	CSASAGFGNTIYF
TRBJ2-1	NA	NA	TRBV5-6	TGTGCCAGCAGCTTGGTGACTTGGGGGAGCGGTGAGCAGTTCTTC	CASSLVTWGSGEQFF
TRBJ2-1	NA	TRBD2	TRBV3-1	TGTGCCAGCAGCCAATGGTTGAGTAGCGGGACAAATGAGCAGTTCTTC	CASSQWLSSGTNEQFF
TRBJ2-1	many	NA	TRBV20-1	TGCAGTGCTAGAGATTTTCAGGGGTCCGATGAGCAGTTCTTC	CSARDFQGSDEQFF
TRBJ2-7	many	TRBD2	TRBV5-1	TGCGCCAGCAGCCGGGGAGGGTCTGCCTACGAGCAGTACTTC	CASSRGGSAYEQYF
TRBJ1-3	few	NA	TRBV7-6	TGTGCCAGCAGCTTAGCGATCGGGCCCTCTGGAAACACCATATATTTT	CASSLAIGPSGNTIYF
TRBJ2-7	NA	NA	TRBV6-1	TGTGCCAGCAGGGACAGAAGATACTACGAGCAGTACTTC	CASRDRRYYEQYF
TRBJ2-7	many	TRBD2	TRBV20-1	TGCAGTGCTAGAAGGGTGGGTAGCGGGAGATTGCAATCCTACGAGCAGTACTTC	CSARRVGSGRLQSYEQYF
TRBJ2-7	NA	TRBD2	TRBV7-2	TGTGCCAGCAGCTTTGTTGCGACTAGCGGGAGTTACGAGCAGTACTTC	CASSFVATSGSYEQYF
TRBJ1-5	many	NA	TRBV6-5	TGTGCCAGCAGTTCGGGCAGGGGTGCGAGCAATCAGCCCCAGCATTTT	CASSSGRGASNQPQHF
TRBJ1-1	few	NA	TRBV27	TGTGCCAGCAGTTTAAGACGGGGCGTTGAGAACACTGAAGCTTTCTTT	CASSLRRGVENTEAFF
TRBJ2-3	many	TRBD2	TRBV4-2	TGTGCCAGCAGCCTAAGGAGGGGACTAGCGGGAGGTTTCGCAGATACGCAGTATTTT	CASSLRRGLAGGFADTQYF
TRBJ2-3	few	NA	TRBV11-2	TGTGCCAGCAGCCCCAGGGTCGCAGATACGCAGTATTTT	CASSPRVADTQYF
TRBJ2-1	NA	TRBD2	TRBV20-1	TGCAGTGCTAACCTAGCGGGAGCCAATGAGCAGTTCTTC	CSANLAGANEQFF
TRBJ1-2	NA	NA	TRBV9	TGTGCCAGCAGAGGGGGTTCCTATGGCTACACCTTC	CASRGGSYGYTF
TRBJ1-1	NA	NA	TRBV3-1	TGTGCCAGCAGCCAACAATTTTCCCCAGGGTCCAGGGTTAGTACTGAAGCTTTCTTT	CASSQQFSPGSRVSTEAFF
TRBJ1-1	many	NA	TRBV6-5	TGTGCCAGCAGAATAATACAGGGCGGAGAAGCTTTCTTT	CASRIIQGGEAFF
TRBJ2-7	NA	NA	TRBV3-1	TGTGCCGCGGGTCCCGGGAGCCCCTCCTACGAGCAGTACTTC	CAAGPGSPSYEQYF
TRBJ1-2	NA	NA	TRBV5-4	TGTGCCAGCAGCTTGCACTATGGCTACACCTTC	CASSLHYGYTF
TRBJ1-2	NA	NA	TRBV5-1	TGCGCCAGCAACCTACAGGGCGACAATGGCTACACCTTC	CASNLQGDNGYTF
TRBJ1-4	many	NA	TRBV7-6	TGTGCCAGCAGCTTCAGAGGCGGTGAAAAACTGTTTTTT	CASSFRGGEKLFF
TRBJ2-3	NA	NA	TRBV5-1	TGCGCCAGCGGCGTGACTGGTAGCACAGATACGCAGTATTTT	CASGVTGSTDTQYF
TRBJ2-5	NA	NA	TRBV20-1	TGCAGTGCTAGATTGGCCGTCCTGAAGACCCAGTACTTC	CSARLAVLKTQYF
TRBJ2-7	NA	TRBD2	TRBV9	TGTGCCAGCAGCGTAGCTACCGGGGGAGGGCCCTACGAGCAGTACTTC	CASSVATGGGPYEQYF
TRBJ1-2	few	TRBD1	TRBV7-2	TGTGCCAGCAGCCCGGGACAGTTAAACTATGGCTACACCTTC	CASSPGQLNYGYTF
TRBJ2-5	many	NA	TRBV5-1	TGCGCCAGCAGCTTGCGCTCCGGGGAGGAGACCCAGTACTTC	CASSLRSGEETQYF
TRBJ2-5	NA	TRBD1	TRBV7-8	TGTGCCAGCAGCCGAGGGGGCGGGGAGACCCAGTACTTC	CASSRGGGETQYF
TRBJ2-3	many	NA	TRBV12-3/TRBV12-4	TGTGCCAGCAGTTTGAAAGCTGTGGATACGCAGTATTTT	CASSLKAVDTQYF
TRBJ1-5	many	NA	TRBV7-2	TGTGCCAGCAGCTTATACTACCAAGATCAGCCCCAGCATTTT	CASSLYYQDQPQHF
TRBJ2-7	few	NA	TRBV7-2	TGTGCCAGCAGCTTAGCGCCGGGACAGCAGTACTTC	CASSLAPGQQYF
TRBJ1-2	few	NA	TRBV24-1	TGTGCCACCAGTGCAGGGGAAGACTATGGCTACACCTTC	CATSAGEDYGYTF
TRBJ2-1	many	NA	TRBV7-3	TGTGCCAGCAGCGTGGGGACCAACAACAATGAGCAGTTCTTC	CASSVGTNNNEQFF
TRBJ2-2	NA	NA	TRBV25-1	TGTGCCAGCAGTGAATGGGGGGTAGGCACCGGGGAGCTGTTTTTT	CASSEWGVGTGELFF
TRBJ1-6	NA	NA	TRBV20-1	TGCAGTGCCCTCCGGGACGGCAATTCACCCCTCCACTTT	CSALRDGNSPLHF
TRBJ2-1	many	NA	TRBV5-1	TGCGCCAGCAGCTTGGACGGGGTAGCGTCTTACAATGAGCAGTTCTTC	CASSLDGVASYNEQFF
TRBJ2-1	NA	TRBD2	TRBV5-1	TGCGCCAGCAGCTTGGAGGCTAGCGGGAGTATAGGTGAGCAGTTCTTC	CASSLEASGSIGEQFF
TRBJ2-2	few	NA	TRBV2	TGTGCCACCCCGGACGGCACCGGGGAGCTGTTTTTT	CATPDGTGELFF